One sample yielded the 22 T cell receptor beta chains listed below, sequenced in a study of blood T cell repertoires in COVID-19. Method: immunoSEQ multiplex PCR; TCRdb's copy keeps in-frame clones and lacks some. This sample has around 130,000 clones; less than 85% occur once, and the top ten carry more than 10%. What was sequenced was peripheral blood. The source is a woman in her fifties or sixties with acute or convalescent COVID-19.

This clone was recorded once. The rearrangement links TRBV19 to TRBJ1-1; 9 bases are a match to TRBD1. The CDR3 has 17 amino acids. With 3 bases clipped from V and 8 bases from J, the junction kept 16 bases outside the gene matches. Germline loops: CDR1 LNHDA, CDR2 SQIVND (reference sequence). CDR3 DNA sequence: TGTGCCAGTAGTATTCGTTCGGACAGGGGATGGTTCACGGAAGCTTTCTTT. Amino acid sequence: CASSIRSDRGWFTEAFF. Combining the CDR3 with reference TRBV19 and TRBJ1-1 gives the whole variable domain DGGITQSPKYLFRKEGQNVTLSCEQNLNHDAMYWYRQDPGQGLRLIYYSQIVNDFQKGDIAEGYSVSREKKESFPLTVTSAQKNPTAFYLCASSIRSDRGWFTEAFFGQGTRLTVV.

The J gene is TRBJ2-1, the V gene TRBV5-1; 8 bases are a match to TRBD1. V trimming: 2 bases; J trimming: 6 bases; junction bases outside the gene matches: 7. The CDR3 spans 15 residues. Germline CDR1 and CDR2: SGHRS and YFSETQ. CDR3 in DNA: TGCGCCAGCAGCTTATTGGACAGGGATGGCAATGAGCAGTTCTTC. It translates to CASSLLDRDGNEQFF.

The CDR3 DNA reads TGTGCCAGCAGCTCCCAGGTGAACACTGAAGCTTTCTTT. This codes for CASSSQVNTEAFF. The rearrangement links TRBV2 to TRBJ1-1; unclear D gene. Germline CDR1 is SNHLY and CDR2 is FYNNEI. The CDR3 loop spans 13 amino acids. Trimming took off 6 bases at V and 0 bases at J, with 8 bases between the two ends.

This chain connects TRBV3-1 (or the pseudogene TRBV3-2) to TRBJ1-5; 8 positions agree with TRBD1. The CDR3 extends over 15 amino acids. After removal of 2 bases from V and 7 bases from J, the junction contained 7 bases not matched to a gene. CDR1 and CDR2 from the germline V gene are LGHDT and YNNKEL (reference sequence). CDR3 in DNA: TGTGCCAGCAGCCAATCGGGGACAGGAGTACAGCCCCAGCATTTT. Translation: CASSQSGTGVQPQHF.

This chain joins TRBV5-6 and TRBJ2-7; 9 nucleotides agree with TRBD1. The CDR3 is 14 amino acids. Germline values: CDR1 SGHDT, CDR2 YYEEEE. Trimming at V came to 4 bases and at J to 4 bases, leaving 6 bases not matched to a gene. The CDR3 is CASSRGQGTYEQYV. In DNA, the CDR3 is TGTGCCAGCAGCCGGGGACAGGGAACGTACGAGCAGTACGTC.

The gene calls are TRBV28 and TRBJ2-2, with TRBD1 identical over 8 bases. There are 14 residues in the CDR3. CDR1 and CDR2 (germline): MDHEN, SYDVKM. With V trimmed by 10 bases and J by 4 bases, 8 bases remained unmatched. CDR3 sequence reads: CATTTGAPTGELFF. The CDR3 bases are TGTGCCACTACGACAGGGGCACCCACCGGGGAGCTGTTTTTT. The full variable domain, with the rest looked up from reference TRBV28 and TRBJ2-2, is DVKVTQSSRYLVKRTGEKVFLECVQDMDHENMFWYRQDPGLGLRLIYFSYDVKMKEKGDIPEGYSVSREKKERFSLILESASTNQTSMYLCATTTGAPTGELFFGEGSRLTVL.

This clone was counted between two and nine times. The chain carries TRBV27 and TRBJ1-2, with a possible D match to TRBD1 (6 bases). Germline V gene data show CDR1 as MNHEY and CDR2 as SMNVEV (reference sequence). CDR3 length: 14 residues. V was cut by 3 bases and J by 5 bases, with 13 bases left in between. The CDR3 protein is CASSLGGDKYGYTF. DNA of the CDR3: TGTGCCAGCAGTTTGGGGGGGGACAAATATGGCTACACCTTC.

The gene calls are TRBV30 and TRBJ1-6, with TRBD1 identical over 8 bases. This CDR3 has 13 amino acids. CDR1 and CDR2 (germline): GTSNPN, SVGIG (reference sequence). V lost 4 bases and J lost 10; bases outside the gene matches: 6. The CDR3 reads CAWTGGEMSPLHF. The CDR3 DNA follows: TGTGCCTGGACAGGGGGCGAAATGTCACCCCTCCACTTT.

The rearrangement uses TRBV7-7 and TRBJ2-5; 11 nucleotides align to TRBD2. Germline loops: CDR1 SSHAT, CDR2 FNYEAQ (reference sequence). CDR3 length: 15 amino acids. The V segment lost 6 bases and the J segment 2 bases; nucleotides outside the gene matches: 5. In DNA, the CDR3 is TGTGCCAGCAGGTCCGGGACTAGCGGACAAGAGACCCAGTACTTC. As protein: CASRSGTSGQETQYF. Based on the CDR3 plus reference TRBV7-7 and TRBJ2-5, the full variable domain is GAGVSQSPRYKVTKRGQDVTLRCDPISSHATLYWYQQALGQGPEFLTYFNYEAQPDKSGLPSDRFSAERPEGSISTLTIQRTEQRDSAMYRCASRSGTSGQETQYFGPGTRLLVL.

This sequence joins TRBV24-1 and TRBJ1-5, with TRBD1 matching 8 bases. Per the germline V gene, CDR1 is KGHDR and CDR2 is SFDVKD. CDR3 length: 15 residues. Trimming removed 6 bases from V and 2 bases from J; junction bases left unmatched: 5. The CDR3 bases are TGTGCCACCAGTCGCAGGGGGCTGGGCAATCAGCCCCAGCATTTT. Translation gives CATSRRGLGNQPQHF.

The CDR3 sequence: CASSDAAEQGIRGYTF. As DNA, the CDR3 is TGTGCCAGCAGTGACGCGGCGGAGCAGGGGATTAGAGGCTACACCTTC. This chain connects TRBV6-1 to TRBJ1-2, with D perhaps matching TRBD1 (6 bases). Germline V CDR1 and CDR2: MNHNS, SASEGT. The CDR3 length is 16 residues. Trimming removed 3 bases from V and 8 bases from J, with 22 bases in between.

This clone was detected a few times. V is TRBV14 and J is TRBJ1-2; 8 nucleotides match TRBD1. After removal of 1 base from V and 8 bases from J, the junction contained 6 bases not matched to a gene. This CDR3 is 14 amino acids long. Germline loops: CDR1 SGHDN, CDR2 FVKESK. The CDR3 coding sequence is TGTGCCAGCAGCCAAGCAGGGGGCGCGAAGGGCTACACCTTC. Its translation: CASSQAGGAKGYTF.

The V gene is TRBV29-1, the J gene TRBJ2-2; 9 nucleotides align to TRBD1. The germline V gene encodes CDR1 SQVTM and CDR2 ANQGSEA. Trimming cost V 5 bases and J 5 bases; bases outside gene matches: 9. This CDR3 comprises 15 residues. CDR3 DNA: TGCAGCGTTCGAGCCGGGACAGGGTGGACCGGGGAGCTGTTTTTT. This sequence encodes CSVRAGTGWTGELFF.

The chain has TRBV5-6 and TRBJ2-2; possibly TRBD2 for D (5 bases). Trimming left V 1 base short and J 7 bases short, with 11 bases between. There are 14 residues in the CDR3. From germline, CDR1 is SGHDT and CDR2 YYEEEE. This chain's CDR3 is CASSLTLEGGELFF. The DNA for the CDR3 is TGTGCCAGCAGCTTGACGTTAGAGGGCGGGGAGCTGTTTTTT.

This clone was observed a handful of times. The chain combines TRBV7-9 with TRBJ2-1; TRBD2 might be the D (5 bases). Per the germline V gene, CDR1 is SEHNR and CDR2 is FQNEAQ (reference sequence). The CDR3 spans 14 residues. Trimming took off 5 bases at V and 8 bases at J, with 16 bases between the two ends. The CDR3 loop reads CASSLSGSVDEQFF. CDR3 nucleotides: TGTGCCAGCAGCCTAAGTGGTAGCGTGGATGAGCAGTTCTTC.

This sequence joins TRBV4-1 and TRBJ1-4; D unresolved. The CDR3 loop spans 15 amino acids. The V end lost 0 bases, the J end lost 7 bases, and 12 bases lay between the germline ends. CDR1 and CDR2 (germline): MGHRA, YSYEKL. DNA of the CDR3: TGCGCCAGCAGCCAAGATTGGAGTGGTCCTGAAAAACTGTTTTTT. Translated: CASSQDWSGPEKLFF.

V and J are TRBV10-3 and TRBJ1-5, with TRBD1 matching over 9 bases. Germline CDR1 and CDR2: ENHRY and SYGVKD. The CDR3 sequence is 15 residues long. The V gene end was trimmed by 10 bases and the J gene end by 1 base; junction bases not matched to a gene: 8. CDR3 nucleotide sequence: TGTGCCACCGAACGTGGGACAGGGAGCAATCAGCCCCAGCATTTT. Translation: CATERGTGSNQPQHF.

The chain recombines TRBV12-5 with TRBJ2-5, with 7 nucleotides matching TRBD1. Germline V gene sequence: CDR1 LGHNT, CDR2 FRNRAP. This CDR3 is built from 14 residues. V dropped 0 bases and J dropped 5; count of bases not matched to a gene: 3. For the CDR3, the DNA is TGTGCTAGTGGTTTGGTAACCAGGGGGGAGACCCAGTACTTC. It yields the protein CASGLVTRGETQYF.

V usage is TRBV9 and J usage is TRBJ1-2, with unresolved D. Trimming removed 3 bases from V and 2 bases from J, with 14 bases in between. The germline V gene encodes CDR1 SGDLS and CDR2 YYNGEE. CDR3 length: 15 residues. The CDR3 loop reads CASSAPLAGNYGYTF. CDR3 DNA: TGTGCCAGCAGCGCCCCCCTCGCGGGAAACTATGGCTACACCTTC.

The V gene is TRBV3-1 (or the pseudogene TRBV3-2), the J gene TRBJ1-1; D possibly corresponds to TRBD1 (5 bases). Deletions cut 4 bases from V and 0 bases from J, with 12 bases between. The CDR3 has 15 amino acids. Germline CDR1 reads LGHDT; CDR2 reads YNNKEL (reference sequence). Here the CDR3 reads CASSPSGLLNTEAFF. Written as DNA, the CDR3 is TGTGCCAGCAGCCCGTCGGGACTCTTGAACACTGAAGCTTTCTTT.

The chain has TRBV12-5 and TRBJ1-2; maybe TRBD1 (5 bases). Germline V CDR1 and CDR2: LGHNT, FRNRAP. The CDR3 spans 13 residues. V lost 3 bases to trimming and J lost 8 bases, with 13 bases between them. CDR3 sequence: CASGLSQESGYTF. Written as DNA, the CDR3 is TGTGCTAGTGGTTTATCACAGGAAAGCGGCTACACCTTC. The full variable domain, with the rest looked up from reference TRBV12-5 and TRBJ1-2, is DARVTQTPRHKVTEMGQEVTMRCQPILGHNTVFWYRQTMMQGLELLAYFRNRAPLDDSGMPKDRFSAEMPDATLATLKIQPSEPRDSAVYFCASGLSQESGYTFGSGTRLTVV.

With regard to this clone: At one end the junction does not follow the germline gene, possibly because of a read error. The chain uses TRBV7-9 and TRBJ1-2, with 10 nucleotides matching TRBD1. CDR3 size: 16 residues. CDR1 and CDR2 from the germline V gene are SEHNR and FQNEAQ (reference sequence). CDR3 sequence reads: CASSVAADRGSYGYTF. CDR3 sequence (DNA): TGTGCCAGCAGCGTAGCTGCGGACAGGGGGTCCTATGGCTACACCTTC.